What follows are 27 T cell receptor beta chains derived from one specimen sequenced in a study of beta chain features in type 1 diabetes. Expressed TCRB transcripts were sequenced because the entire RNA isolate underwent reverse transcription. Here immunoSEQ multiplex PCR was the method, and the copy in TCRdb shows in-frame clones only, minus some. The sample yields hundreds of thousands of clones, over 12% seen once. The study's findings and limits: Shortening that was moderate but significant affected the TCRB CDR3s of Type 1 diabetes patients in all four CD4+ subsets.

No antigen is known for these receptors. Sample: naive CD4+ T cells from blood. Receptor source: a man younger than 35 with type 1 diabetes.

This sequence joins TRBV30 and TRBJ1-2; 7 nucleotides align to TRBD1. Germline assignment: CDR1 GTSNPN and CDR2 SVGIG (reference sequence). V was clipped by 3 bases and J by 7 bases; unmatched bases: 8. The CDR3 runs to 13 residues. CDR3 sequence reads: CAWSAQGSRGYTF. DNA for the CDR3: TGTGCCTGGAGCGCACAGGGGTCGCGTGGCTACACCTTC.

J is TRBJ2-5 and V is TRBV11-2, with 11 positions matching TRBD2. V shed 6 bases, J shed 4 bases, and the junction held 7 bases outside the gene matches. The CDR3 runs 15 residues. Germline loops: CDR1 SGHAT, CDR2 FQNNGV. The CDR3 reads CASRPRLAGRETQYF. The CDR3 DNA reads as TGTGCCAGCAGACCAAGACTAGCGGGAAGAGAGACCCAGTACTTC.

Comments on this clone: Other DNA sequences of this sample code for an identical CDR3. This chain uses TRBV6-5 with TRBJ2-7, with unresolved D. The V end lost 6 bases, the J end lost 1 base, and 7 bases lay between the germline ends. The germline gives CDR1 MNHEY, CDR2 SVGAGI. The CDR3 length is 12 residues. The CDR3 DNA reads TGTGCCAGCAGGCAGTCTTCCTACGAGCAGTACTTC. Its protein is CASRQSSYEQYF.

This clone was observed a handful of times. The V call is TRBV7-8, the J call TRBJ2-5; D might be TRBD2 (7 bases). The CDR3 runs 16 residues. The V end lost 4 bases, the J end lost 2 bases, and 17 bases lay between the germline ends. Per germline, CDR1 SGHVS and CDR2 FQNEAQ. As DNA, the CDR3 is TGTGCCAGCAGCTCCATTCGGGGGGCAAGTCAAGAGACCCAGTACTTC. Its translation: CASSSIRGASQETQYF.

This chain joins TRBV10-3 and TRBJ2-2; D may be TRBD2 (6 bases). Trimming cost V 3 bases and J 0 bases, with 14 bases left between them. CDR1 and CDR2 from the germline V gene are ENHRY and SYGVKD. This CDR3 spans 17 amino acids. The CDR3 sequence: CAISENVGGPNTGELFF. The CDR3 DNA sequence: TGTGCCATCAGTGAAAACGTCGGGGGACCGAACACCGGGGAGCTGTTTTTT.

This clone turned up a few times. The chain is built from TRBV7-9 and TRBJ2-2; D may be TRBD1 (5 bases). Germline assignment: CDR1 SEHNR and CDR2 FQNEAQ (reference sequence). V lost 5 bases to trimming and J lost 3 bases, with 16 bases between them. The CDR3 loop spans 16 amino acids. CDR3 sequence reads: CASSRLPSGYTGELFF. The CDR3, as DNA: TGTGCCAGCAGCCGCCTACCTTCAGGGTACACCGGGGAGCTGTTTTTT.

V and J are TRBV11-2 and TRBJ2-5; 9 bases are a match to TRBD1. V was clipped by 2 bases and J by 5 bases; unmatched bases: 9. Germline CDR1 is SGHAT and CDR2 is FQNNGV. There are 16 residues in the CDR3. The CDR3 spells CASSLRTGEGGETQYF. The CDR3 DNA is TGTGCCAGCAGCTTACGGACAGGGGAGGGCGGGGAGACCCAGTACTTC.

The rearrangement joins TRBV30 to TRBJ2-7; a possible D gene is TRBD1 (6 bases). V was shortened by 7 bases and J by 2 bases, with 24 bases between the two germline ends. This CDR3 region has 16 residues. Germline assignment: CDR1 GTSNPN and CDR2 SVGIG (reference sequence). The CDR3 sequence: CASRDKSSGKTYEQYF. DNA for the CDR3: TGTGCCTCCCGGGACAAGAGTTCGGGTAAGACCTACGAGCAGTACTTC.

This sequence joins TRBV7-9 and TRBJ1-4; D not certain. Germline lookup yields CDR1 SEHNR and CDR2 FQNEAQ (reference sequence). The CDR3 has 16 residues. Trimming removed 0 bases from V and 8 bases from J, with 16 bases in between. CDR3 residues: CASSLAPPTGSEKLFF. CDR3 DNA sequence: TGTGCCAGCAGCTTAGCGCCACCCACTGGCAGCGAAAAACTGTTTTTT.

In this sample, this clone turned up a few times. The rearrangement joins TRBV29-1 to TRBJ2-7; D unclear. Matching the DNA end better, TRBJ2-5 makes the J call doubtful. The CDR3 loop spans 12 amino acids. Germline loops: CDR1 SQVTM, CDR2 ANQGSEA. The chain's CDR3 is CSVPTQQETQYF. CDR3 coding DNA: TGCAGCGTCCCGACTCAACAAGAGACCCAGTACTTC.

The V gene is TRBV28, the J gene TRBJ1-6, with D maybe TRBD1 (5 bases). The V gene lost 7 bases and the J gene lost 18 bases, with 25 bases spanning the gap. Germline lookup yields CDR1 MDHEN and CDR2 SYDVKM. This CDR3 contains 14 residues. Here the CDR3 reads CASNSGPPTRRPHF. DNA for the CDR3: TGTGCCAGCAACTCAGGGCCCCCGACCCGTCGGCCCCACTTT.

This clone showed up just a few times. This chain uses TRBV9 with TRBJ2-1; 7 bases map to TRBD1. The germline gives CDR1 SGDLS, CDR2 YYNGEE. The CDR3 is 13 amino acids. V gave up 2 bases and J gave up 9 bases; unmatched junction bases: 5. Here the CDR3 reads CASSVGTEGEQFF. In DNA, the CDR3 is TGTGCCAGCAGCGTTGGGACAGAGGGTGAGCAGTTCTTC.

J is TRBJ1-1 and V is TRBV4-1; tentatively, D is TRBD1 (5 bases). The CDR3 is 14 amino acids. Trimming cost V 4 bases and J 5 bases, with 14 bases left between them. Germline CDR1 reads MGHRA; CDR2 reads YSYEKL. CDR3 coding DNA: TGCGCCAGCAGCCCGAACCCCAGGGTGACTGAAGCTTTCTTT. Translation gives CASSPNPRVTEAFF.

The chain links TRBV2 to TRBJ1-5; the match to TRBD1 covers 7 bases. V was pared by 5 bases and J by 1 base, with 5 bases of the junction left unmatched. Germline V gene lookup returns CDR1 SNHLY and CDR2 FYNNEI. The CDR3 totals 15 residues. CDR3 bases: TGTGCCAGCAGTCCGGAACAGGGGAGCAATCAGCCCCAGCATTTT. It is translated as CASSPEQGSNQPQHF. The variable domain in full, completed from reference TRBV2 and TRBJ1-5, reads EPEVTQTPSHQVTQMGQEVILRCVPISNHLYFYWYRQILGQKVEFLVSFYNNEISEKSEIFDDQFSVERPDGSNFTLKIRSTKLEDSAMYFCASSPEQGSNQPQHFGDGTRLSIL.

The CDR3 DNA sequence: TGTGCCTGGAGCCCTGGGGTAGAAGAGACCCAGTACTTC. Encoded protein: CAWSPGVEETQYF. V and J are TRBV30 and TRBJ2-5; D gene uncertain. Germline V gives CDR1 GTSNPN, CDR2 SVGIG (reference sequence). There are 13 residues in the CDR3. The germline V and J ends were trimmed by 3 bases and 3 bases, with 11 bases remaining between them.

The rearrangement uses TRBV5-4 and TRBJ2-3; 15 bases line up with TRBD2. The CDR3 covers 18 residues. V shed 2 bases, J shed 3 bases, and the junction held 7 bases outside the gene matches. Germline CDR1 is SGHNT and CDR2 is YYREEE (reference sequence). DNA of the CDR3: TGTGCCAGCAGCTTCCCGGGACTAGCGGGGGGAGTGACAGATACGCAGTATTTT. This translates into CASSFPGLAGGVTDTQYF.

This clone has more than one count but fewer than ten. The rearrangement uses TRBV9 and TRBJ1-2, with D maybe TRBD1 (6 bases). Trimming took 0 bases from V and 8 from J, leaving 23 bases between them. The CDR3 has 17 residues. Germline CDR1 reads SGDLS; CDR2 reads YYNGEE. CDR3 region: CASSVALSGVGRTGYTF. DNA for the CDR3: TGTGCCAGCAGCGTAGCTCTTTCAGGGGTTGGTCGCACCGGCTACACCTTC.

The chain employs TRBV10-1 and TRBJ2-7, with 14 bases lining up with TRBD2. Looked up from germline, CDR1 is WNHNN and CDR2 is SYGVQD (reference sequence). V shed 3 bases and J 2 bases; nucleotides not matched to a gene: 3. The CDR3 totals 16 residues. The CDR3 DNA reads TGCGCCAGCAGTGAAGGACTAGCGGGAGGAGCCTACGAGCAGTACTTC. Its protein is CASSEGLAGGAYEQYF.

The table lists this clone with a few counts. It is likely a read error, because the conserved phenylalanine at the end of the CDR3 is missing. Because the CDR3's place on the DNA is in doubt, the DNA is left out and the CDR3 is given as listed by TCRdb. CDR3 region: CASSTPTYP. V usage is TRBV6-5 and J usage is TRBJ2-6; TRBD2 was called by the table and not checked on the DNA. Germline CDR1 is MNHEY and CDR2 is SVGAGI. The CDR3 has 9 amino acids, counting both end residues.

This clone was counted only a few times. V and J are TRBV29-1 and TRBJ1-5, with 7 bases lining up with TRBD1. CDR1 is SQVTM and CDR2 is ANQGSEA in the germline V gene. This CDR3 is built from 14 residues. V lost 4 bases, J lost 8 bases, and 11 bases stayed unmatched. Written as DNA, the CDR3 is TGCAGCGTTGTGGGACAGCCGTTTAACGAGCCCCAGCATTTT. Amino acids: CSVVGQPFNEPQHF.

The chain combines TRBV6-1 with TRBJ2-1, with 11 bases aligning to TRBD2. The CDR3 length is 15 residues. Germline lookup yields CDR1 MNHNS and CDR2 SASEGT. V shed 6 bases, J shed 3 bases, and the junction held 4 bases outside the gene matches. As DNA, the CDR3 is TGTGCCAGCAGCCGGGGACTAGCGGACTACAATGAGCAGTTCTTC. Translating gives CASSRGLADYNEQFF.

This clone was detected only once. V usage is TRBV11-2 and J usage is TRBJ2-3; 9 bases match TRBD1. After removal of 10 bases from V and 3 bases from J, the junction contained 8 bases not matched to a gene. CDR1 is SGHAT and CDR2 is FQNNGV in the germline V gene. This CDR3 has 14 amino acids. The CDR3 nucleotides are TGTGCCACACGACCGGGACAGGGAACAGATACGCAGTATTTT. It yields the protein CATRPGQGTDTQYF.

This clone appeared a few times. The rearrangement joins TRBV19 to TRBJ2-7; D unclear. From germline, CDR1 is LNHDA and CDR2 SQIVND (reference sequence). There are 12 residues in the CDR3. V shed 3 bases and J shed 0 bases, with 3 bases lying between them. Here the CDR3 DNA reads TGTGCCAGTAGTATGGCCTCCTACGAGCAGTACTTC. Its translation: CASSMASYEQYF.

This chain joins TRBV29-1 and TRBJ2-5, with D perhaps given as TRBD1 or TRBD2 (6 bases each). This CDR3 has 13 residues. V gave up 6 bases and J gave up 4 bases, with 15 bases separating them. CDR1 is SQVTM and CDR2 is ANQGSEA in the germline V gene. Here the CDR3 DNA reads TGCAGCGTCGAGAAGGGGGGCAGAGAGACCCAGTACTTC. Amino acid sequence: CSVEKGGRETQYF.

This chain uses TRBV6-5 with TRBJ2-4; D gene unclear. CDR1 MNHEY and CDR2 SVGAGI come from the germline V gene. Between the trimmed V and J ends, which lost 5 bases and 3 bases, there was a span of 14 bases. The CDR3 loop spans 15 amino acids. The CDR3 nucleotides read TGTGCCAGCAGTCCACCTGGGATGGTCAAAAACATTCAGTACTTC. This sequence encodes CASSPPGMVKNIQYF.

This clone has a handful of counts. The genes are TRBV30 and TRBJ2-7; maybe TRBD1 (5 bases). From germline, CDR1 is GTSNPN and CDR2 SVGIG (reference sequence). This CDR3 spans 13 amino acids. The V end was cut by 3 bases, the J end by 3 bases, with 12 bases between. In nucleotides, the CDR3 is TGTGCCTGGAGCCTGGGGCGGTTCTACGAGCAGTACTTC. It translates to CAWSLGRFYEQYF.

This clone has only a few counts. This sequence joins TRBV5-1 and TRBJ1-5; 7 nucleotides line up with TRBD1. The CDR3 spans 15 residues. In germline, CDR1 is SGHRS, CDR2 YFSETQ. V lost 0 bases to trimming and J lost 2 bases; unmatched junction nucleotides: 2. CDR3 coding DNA: TGCGCCAGCAGCTTGGAAGGGGGCGGCAATCAGCCCCAGCATTTT. Residues: CASSLEGGGNQPQHF.